The present T cell receptor (beta chain) was sequenced within a study of T cell clusters in autoimmune cytopenias. This CDR3 region has 11 residues. From germline, CDR1 is DFQATT and CDR2 SNEGSKA (reference sequence). TRB rearrangements were amplified by touch-down multiplex PCR with mixed TRB-A/B primers. One entry per CDR3 protein, without DNA, is what TCRdb gives after re-calling the multiplex PCR reads. Its clone listing holds approximately 11,000 distinct CDR3 sequences. TRB amplification used roughly 250 ng of peripheral blood genomic DNA. These same data were also listed under a study on T cell repertoires in aging, cancer and after chemotherapy. That study adds: Compared with age-matched healthy donors, untreated hematological or solid cancer patients showed higher blood TCR clonality.

The chain recombines TRBV20-1 with TRBJ2-7; TCRdb indicates TRBD1, and absent DNA this call remains unverified. The sample taken for sequencing was peripheral blood. The receptor comes from a human donor in good health. CDR3: CSAGGFRRQYF.